This TCR beta chain is drawn from a study of blood T cell repertoires in COVID-19. About the research overall: COVID-19 samples collected from the United States, Italy and Spain covered acute and convalescent phases. Sample material is recorded as cDNA or gDNA derived from T cells, B-cell-depleted T cells, or PBMCs.

Germline V CDR1 and CDR2: GTSNPN, SVGIG (reference sequence). The CDR3 is 13 amino acids. Original data processing: Estimation of nucleated cell counts relied on the amplification of reference gene primers. Method: immunoSEQ multiplex PCR; TCRdb's copy keeps in-frame clones and lacks some. That table is the source of V, J and clone size, and D and trimming were worked out from the DNA. The data show 69,000 or so clones, about four fifths seen once. The TCR sequence derives from a woman at least 80 years old with acute or convalescent COVID-19. Specimen: peripheral blood. This chain connects TRBV30 to TRBJ2-6; tentative D call: TRBD1 (5 bases). The CDR3 region has the DNA TGTGCTCAGGTGCCCAGGGAGGCCAACGTCCTGACTTTC. Its protein is CAQVPREANVLTF.